One and the same sample provided the 3 T cell receptor beta chains below, sequenced in a study of T-cell memory formation after mild COVID-19. TCRdb processed the 5' RACE reads anew with MiXCR; each CDR3 protein has one entry. The table shows fewer than 400,000 distinct CDR3 sequences, with 10% to 15% occurring only once. The sample was PBMCs or a T cell subset sorted from them (not recorded which). Receptor source: a man aged 18 to 29 who had mild COVID-19 (a few samples of this study predate the infection). Cell type and time point are not known.

V usage is TRBV5-1 and J usage is TRBJ2-1; tentatively, D is TRBD2 (6 bases). The CDR3 has 14 residues. Germline V gives CDR1 SGHRS, CDR2 YFSETQ. V lost 3 bases and J lost 5, with 12 bases in between. Here the CDR3 reads CASSSYIADNEQFF. Written as DNA, the CDR3 is TGCGCCAGCAGCTCATATATAGCGGACAATGAGCAGTTCTTC.

This clonotype was recorded a few times. The J gene is TRBJ2-7, the V gene TRBV7-3; 8 nucleotides match TRBD1. With V trimmed by 5 bases and J by 2 bases, 5 bases remained unmatched. The CDR3 is made up of 14 amino acids. Germline V gene data show CDR1 as SGHTA and CDR2 as FQGTGA. CDR3 loop: CASSRTGRTYEQYF. In DNA, the CDR3 is TGTGCCAGCAGCCGGACAGGGAGGACCTACGAGCAGTACTTC. Combining the CDR3 with reference TRBV7-3 and TRBJ2-7 gives the whole variable domain GAGVSQTPSNKVTEKGKYVELRCDPISGHTALYWYRQSLGQGPEFLIYFQGTGAADDSGLPNDRFFAVRPEGSVSTLKIQRTERGDSAVYLCASSRTGRTYEQYFGPGTRLTVT.

The chain has TRBV5-1 and TRBJ2-1; no reliable D call. Trimming pared 3 bases from V and 9 bases from J, leaving 16 bases between. Per germline, CDR1 SGHRS and CDR2 YFSETQ. This CDR3 contains 14 residues. CDR3 sequence: CASSSYIRKREQFF. The CDR3 DNA reads as TGCGCCAGCAGCTCCTACATTAGGAAGCGTGAGCAGTTCTTC.